This T cell receptor (beta chain) was captured by sequencing in a study of regulatory T cells in long-lasting Graves disease. Germline-derived CDR1 and CDR2 are MNHEY and SVGEGT. CDR3 length equals 17 residues. The junction had 12 bases not matched to a gene; V was cut back by 6 bases and J by 1 base. Time point given: newly diagnosed GD, antithyroid drugs for less than 3 months. Following extraction of RNA from PBMCs, that RNA was used to make the TCR library. This clonotype was observed at least ten times. Libraries of TCR beta came from iRepertoire HTBI primers plus Arm-PCR of CDR3 regions. TCRdb reprocessed the multiplex PCR reads with MiXCR, giving one entry per CDR3 protein. The sample holds about 220,000 distinct CDR3 sequences, roughly 19% seen once. The same sample was also studied in work on T cells in Graves' hyperthyroidism and ophthalmopathy.

The V and J genes are TRBV6-2 or TRBV6-3 and TRBJ2-3; 8 nucleotides line up with TRBD2. The starting material was peripheral blood mononuclear cells (PBMCs), obtained at new diagnosis, from a patient treated with antithyroid drugs. The sequence was obtained from a woman aged 30 to 39 with Graves disease. CDR3 in DNA: TGTGCCAGCAGCAGCACTGGACTAGCTCGTGGCACAGATACGCAGTATTTT. This gives the protein CASSSTGLARGTDTQYF.